The clone carrying this T cell receptor beta chain turned up a few times. These data originate in a study of blood T cell repertoires in COVID-19. Study-wide context: T cells, B-cell-depleted T cells, or PBMCs provided the cDNA or gDNA that served as material.

The CDR3 is 13 residues long. The germline gives CDR1 MDHEN, CDR2 SYDVKM. Trimming removed 8 bases at V and 4 bases at J, with 11 bases between. In Seattle, patients joined the study during active infection and were tracked longitudinally. Per the authors' pipeline: For nucleated cells, counts were estimated from reference gene primer amplification. Produced via immunoSEQ multiplex PCR; TCRdb's table is partial and in-frame only. V, J and clone size derive from that table, while D and trimming were established from the DNA sequence. The data hold about 200,000 clones, with more than 75% observed a single time.

The chain couples TRBV28 to TRBJ1-4, with D possibly matching TRBD1 (6 bases). The receptor's source is a person aged 70 to 79 with COVID-19, enrolled during active disease. The sequencing sample was made of peripheral blood. DNA of the CDR3: TGTGCCAGCCAGGGGCCTAATAATGAAAAACTGTTTTTT. Protein sequence: CASQGPNNEKLFF. The whole variable domain, remainder taken from reference TRBV28 and TRBJ1-4, is DVKVTQSSRYLVKRTGEKVFLECVQDMDHENMFWYRQDPGLGLRLIYFSYDVKMKEKGDIPEGYSVSREKKERFSLILESASTNQTSMYLCASQGPNNEKLFFGSGTQLSVL.